This TCR beta chain was sequenced during a study of blood T cell repertoires in COVID-19. CDR1 LNHDA and CDR2 SQIVND come from the germline V gene (reference sequence). Trimming left V 5 bases short and J 6 bases short, with 14 bases between. CDR3 length equals 14 residues. Clones were read by immunoSEQ multiplex PCR, and TCRdb kept only the in-frame ones, dropping some. The table lists around 620,000 clones, about 90% of them singletons, with roughly 0.26% in the top ten. The source is a woman under 30 with acute or convalescent COVID-19. The material sequenced was peripheral blood. This chain joins TRBV19 and TRBJ1-5; a weak D match, TRBD1 (5 bases). The CDR3: CASSSAQGGQPQHF. DNA of the CDR3: TGTGCCAGTAGTTCAGCTCAGGGTGGTCAGCCCCAGCATTTT.